The 28 T cell receptor beta chains given below trace back to one sample, sequenced in a study of vaccination effects on CD4 cells after COVID-19. Culture lasted 10 days before CD4+ T cell isolation. Participants were given two doses of BNT162b2 or mRNA-1273 vaccine. No cognate antigen is known for these TCRs. Assay: immunoSEQ multiplex PCR; the TCRdb copy retains only in-frame clones and omits some. The table lists approximately 57,000 clones, 78% of them singletons. This specimen was CD4+ T cells from PBMCs cultured without peptide, taken after COVID-19 vaccination. These receptors were obtained from a human donor who received a COVID-19 vaccine.

V gene TRBV11-1 combines with J gene TRBJ1-4; D is undetermined. The V end lost 5 bases, the J end lost 7 bases, and 11 bases lay between the germline ends. This CDR3 contains 13 residues. CDR1 is SGHAT, CDR2 FQDESV, per germline (reference sequence). The CDR3 DNA sequence: TGTGCCAGCAGCCCACGATTGAGTGAAAAACTGTTTTTT. Translated: CASSPRLSEKLFF.

The genes are TRBV6-1 and TRBJ2-3, with D maybe TRBD1 (6 bases). CDR1 MNHNS and CDR2 SASEGT come from the germline V gene. The ends were cut back, 3 bases at V and 2 bases at J, with 12 bases in the middle. This CDR3 is 15 amino acids long. The CDR3 here is CASSDRGHYTDTQYF. The CDR3 DNA is TGTGCCAGCAGTGATCGGGGACACTACACAGATACGCAGTATTTT.

V gene TRBV5-1 combines with J gene TRBJ2-2; the D gene is possibly TRBD2 (5 bases). CDR3 length: 14 residues. V dropped 0 bases and J dropped 7 bases, with 10 bases sitting between them. Germline lookup yields CDR1 SGHRS and CDR2 YFSETQ. CDR3 region: CASSLGSRDGELFF. DNA of the CDR3: TGCGCCAGCAGCTTGGGTAGCCGGGACGGGGAGCTGTTTTTT. The full variable domain, rest sourced from reference TRBV5-1 and TRBJ2-2, is KAGVTQTPRYLIKTRGQQVTLSCSPISGHRSVSWYQQTPGQGLQFLFEYFSETQRNKGNFPGRFSGRQFSNSRSEMNVSTLELGDSALYLCASSLGSRDGELFFGEGSRLTVL.

The rearrangement joins TRBV19 to TRBJ1-2; D is ambiguous. This CDR3 region has 13 residues. The germline gives CDR1 LNHDA, CDR2 SQIVND (reference sequence). Trimming cost V 3 bases and J 8 bases, with 13 bases left between them. CDR3 sequence reads: CASSMKVTGGYTF. In nucleotides, the CDR3 is TGTGCCAGTAGTATGAAGGTAACGGGCGGCTACACCTTC.

The genes are TRBV5-6 and TRBJ2-1; D may match TRBD1 or TRBD2 (5 bases each). V was trimmed by 4 bases and J by 15 bases, leaving 17 bases between them. The CDR3 length is 12 residues. The germline V gene has CDR1 SGHDT and CDR2 YYEEEE. The CDR3 region has the DNA TGTGCCAGCAGCACCCTCAGGGATGGGGGGTTCTTC. This codes for CASSTLRDGGFF.

The V gene is TRBV9, the J gene TRBJ2-7; 11 bases are shared with TRBD2. Trimming removed 3 bases from V and 1 base from J; junction bases left unmatched: 12. The germline V gene encodes CDR1 SGDLS and CDR2 YYNGEE. The CDR3 consists of 18 residues. As DNA, the CDR3 is TGTGCCAGCAGCGAGCAACTGACTAGCGGGGAGGTTTCCTACGAGCAGTACTTC. Amino acid sequence: CASSEQLTSGEVSYEQYF.

This chain links TRBV4-1 with TRBJ2-1; no clear D. The germline gives CDR1 MGHRA, CDR2 YSYEKL. V dropped 4 bases and J dropped 6 bases, with 16 bases sitting between them. The CDR3 sequence is 15 residues long. CDR3 sequence (DNA): TGCGCCAGCAGCCCCCCACCTAGAACTATCAATGAGCAGTTCTTC. This translates into CASSPPPRTINEQFF.

Of note for this clone: Additional DNA sequences in this sample encode the identical CDR3. This chain connects TRBV11-2 to TRBJ1-2, with 7 bases lining up with TRBD1. Germline CDR1 reads SGHAT; CDR2 reads FQNNGV. Losses at the gene ends were 5 bases for V and 2 bases for J; bases not matched to a gene: 2. The CDR3 spans 13 residues. The DNA of the CDR3 is TGTGCCAGCAGCCCGACAGGGAACTATGGCTACACCTTC. Translating gives CASSPTGNYGYTF.

This chain links TRBV7-4 with TRBJ1-1, with no clear D. V lost 3 bases, J lost 1 base, and 9 bases lay in between. The germline gives CDR1 SGHVT, CDR2 SQSDAQ. This CDR3 has 14 amino acids. Here the CDR3 reads CASSFPHPNTEAFF. For the CDR3, the DNA is TGTGCCAGCAGCTTCCCTCACCCGAACACTGAAGCTTTCTTT.

This clone is a singleton in its sample. The rearrangement links TRBV6-6 to TRBJ1-2; the D is unclear. The V end was cut by 11 bases, the J end by 4 bases, with 20 bases between. Per germline, CDR1 MNHNY and CDR2 SVGAGI (reference sequence). The CDR3 contains 14 residues. CDR3 bases: TGTGCCTGCATGACGGGAGGGCAGACCTATGGCTACACCTTC. The encoded protein is CACMTGGQTYGYTF.

V usage is TRBV12-3 or TRBV12-4 and J usage is TRBJ1-1; no clear D gene. The CDR3 is made up of 13 amino acids. Trimming stripped 5 bases from V and 6 bases from J, with 13 bases between. The CDR3 here is CASSLWGFPEAFF. The CDR3 DNA is TGTGCCAGCAGTCTGTGGGGATTCCCTGAAGCTTTCTTT.

The chain has TRBV6-5 and TRBJ1-1, with D hard to call. In germline, CDR1 is MNHEY, CDR2 SVGAGI. Trimming took off 7 bases at V and 6 bases at J, with 18 bases between the two ends. This CDR3 region has 14 residues. CDR3 in amino acids: CASTKPPGFAEAFF. DNA of the CDR3: TGTGCCAGCACCAAACCCCCAGGCTTCGCTGAAGCTTTCTTT.

The V call is TRBV5-4, the J call TRBJ2-5, with D possibly being TRBD2 (6 bases). CDR3 size: 13 residues. The V end was cut by 5 bases, the J end by 1 base, with 9 bases between. Germline V gene data show CDR1 as SGHNT and CDR2 as YYREEE (reference sequence). The CDR3 sequence is CASSGDFQETQYF. The CDR3 nucleotides read TGTGCCAGCAGTGGGGACTTCCAAGAGACCCAGTACTTC.

This chain joins TRBV24-1 and TRBJ2-1; TRBD1 matches 8 bases. V lost 4 bases, J lost 6 bases, and 13 bases stayed unmatched. Germline CDR1 and CDR2: KGHDR and SFDVKD. This CDR3 is 17 amino acids long. CDR3: CATSDPFGQGIGNEQFF. DNA for the CDR3: TGTGCCACCAGTGACCCGTTTGGACAGGGTATAGGCAATGAGCAGTTCTTC.

The V call is TRBV19, the J call TRBJ2-5; 8 bases agree with TRBD2. The V segment lost 7 bases and the J segment 2 bases; nucleotides outside the gene matches: 12. CDR1 is LNHDA, CDR2 SQIVND, per germline (reference sequence). The CDR3 sequence is 16 residues long. This CDR3 reads CASKERASGFQETQYF. The DNA of the CDR3 is TGTGCCAGTAAGGAAAGGGCTAGCGGGTTTCAAGAGACCCAGTACTTC.

This clone is a singleton in its sample. J is TRBJ1-1 and V is TRBV4-1; D might be TRBD1 (5 bases). Germline V gene lookup returns CDR1 MGHRA and CDR2 YSYEKL. Trimming stripped 1 base from V and 0 bases from J, with 21 bases between. CDR3 length: 19 residues. The CDR3 reads CASSQVRTQRTFMNTEAFF. The CDR3 bases are TGCGCCAGCAGCCAAGTTAGGACACAGCGGACTTTCATGAACACTGAAGCTTTCTTT.

The chain links TRBV5-4 to TRBJ1-4, with TRBD1 as a possible D gene (5 bases). In germline, CDR1 is SGHNT, CDR2 YYREEE (reference sequence). Between the trimmed V and J ends, which lost 4 bases and 8 bases, there was a span of 15 bases. The CDR3 loop spans 14 amino acids. CDR3 DNA sequence: TGTGCCAGCAGCCAGGGACTAGAAAGAGAAAAACTGTTTTTT. This translates into CASSQGLEREKLFF.

The rearrangement joins TRBV3-1 (or the pseudogene TRBV3-2) to TRBJ2-1; 8 nucleotides align to TRBD1. With V trimmed by 1 base and J by 6 bases, 8 bases remained unmatched. CDR3 size: 16 residues. Looked up from germline, CDR1 is LGHDT and CDR2 is YNNKEL (reference sequence). The CDR3 protein is CASSQGTGTLGNEQFF. DNA for the CDR3: TGTGCCAGCAGCCAAGGGACAGGGACCTTAGGCAATGAGCAGTTCTTC.

J is TRBJ1-4 and V is TRBV12-3 or TRBV12-4; D not certain. This CDR3 region has 13 residues. V lost 2 bases and J 5 bases, leaving 6 bases between the germline ends. In DNA form, the CDR3 reads TGTGCCAGCAGTTTATATAGGAATGAAAAACTGTTTTTT. Protein product: CASSLYRNEKLFF.

The V call is TRBV18, the J call TRBJ1-6; 10 bases match TRBD1. This CDR3 contains 17 residues. The ends lost 3 bases at V and 0 bases at J; junction bases unmatched: 2. Germline loops: CDR1 KGHSH, CDR2 LQKENI. Written as DNA, the CDR3 is TGTGCCAGCTCACCGGACAGGGGGAGCTCCTATAATTCACCCCTCCACTTT. Translated: CASSPDRGSSYNSPLHF. Using reference TRBV18 and TRBJ1-6 for the parts outside the CDR3, the full variable domain is NAGVMQNPRHLVRRRGQEARLRCSPMKGHSHVYWYRQLPEEGLKFMVYLQKENIIDESGMPKERFSAEFPKEGPSILRIQQVVRGDSAAYFCASSPDRGSSYNSPLHFGNGTRLTVT.

CDR3 coding DNA: TGTGCCAGCAGCTTCCGACAGAGCACAGATACGCAGTATTTT. It codes for CASSFRQSTDTQYF. The chain carries TRBV7-3 and TRBJ2-3; D is perhaps TRBD1 (5 bases). The CDR3 has 14 residues. Trimming shortened V by 3 bases and J by 0 bases, and 7 bases separated the two germline ends. Germline loops: CDR1 SGHTA, CDR2 FQGTGA.

The chain is built from TRBV4-2 and TRBJ2-2; possibly TRBD2 for D (5 bases). V gave up 1 base and J gave up 0 bases, with 9 bases separating them. The germline V gene encodes CDR1 LGHNA and CDR2 YNFKEQ. The CDR3 sequence is 16 residues long. The CDR3 coding sequence is TGTGCCAGCAGCCAAGTGACGGGGACGAACACCGGGGAGCTGTTTTTT. Protein: CASSQVTGTNTGELFF.

CDR3 sequence reads: CAWSPGLATNEQFF. CDR3 nucleotides: TGTGCCTGGAGCCCGGGACTAGCCACCAATGAGCAGTTCTTC. This rearrangement joins TRBV30 to TRBJ2-1; 9 bases line up with TRBD2. The ends lost 3 bases at V and 6 bases at J; junction bases unmatched: 6. The CDR3 is 14 amino acids. Germline CDR1 is GTSNPN and CDR2 is SVGIG (reference sequence).

This chain uses TRBV3-1 (or the pseudogene TRBV3-2) with TRBJ2-5; weak D call: TRBD1 (6 bases). CDR3 size: 14 residues. V shed 2 bases and J shed 9 bases, with 16 bases lying between them. Germline assignment: CDR1 LGHDT and CDR2 YNNKEL (reference sequence). As DNA, the CDR3 is TGTGCCAGCAGCCAAAGGGGGTCCGGGACGGCCCAGTACTTC. It specifies CASSQRGSGTAQYF.

The chain is built from TRBV6-5 and TRBJ1-5; D remains ambiguous. The CDR3 loop spans 14 amino acids. Germline V gene sequence: CDR1 MNHEY, CDR2 SVGAGI. Trimming cost V 8 bases and J 7 bases, with 18 bases left between them. The CDR3 spells CASAGDPAGQPQHF. The CDR3 coding sequence is TGTGCCAGCGCCGGAGACCCAGCAGGCCAGCCCCAGCATTTT.

The chain has TRBV28 and TRBJ2-7; D possibly matches TRBD1 or TRBD2 (5 bases each). V lost 6 bases to trimming and J lost 6 bases, with 15 bases between them. Germline loops: CDR1 MDHEN, CDR2 SYDVKM. The CDR3 runs 13 residues. The CDR3: CASSFTGLREQYF. CDR3 nucleotides: TGTGCCAGCAGCTTCACGGGGCTCCGCGAGCAGTACTTC.

The CDR3, as DNA: TGTGCCAGCAGCTTAGACGGGACACGCAACTATGGCTACACCTTC. Translating gives CASSLDGTRNYGYTF. The chain uses TRBV7-2 and TRBJ1-2; TRBD1 is a possible D gene (6 bases). This CDR3 region has 15 residues. Germline lookup yields CDR1 SGHTA and CDR2 FQGNSA. Trimming left V 1 base short and J 2 bases short, with 11 bases between.

This chain uses TRBV3-1 (or the pseudogene TRBV3-2) with TRBJ1-5; TRBD1 matches at 7 bases. From germline, CDR1 is LGHDT and CDR2 YNNKEL (reference sequence). After removal of 4 bases from V and 6 bases from J, the junction contained 0 bases not matched to a gene. There are 12 residues in the CDR3. The DNA for the CDR3 is TGTGCCAGCAGCCGACAGGGTCAGCCCCAGCATTTT. It translates to CASSRQGQPQHF.